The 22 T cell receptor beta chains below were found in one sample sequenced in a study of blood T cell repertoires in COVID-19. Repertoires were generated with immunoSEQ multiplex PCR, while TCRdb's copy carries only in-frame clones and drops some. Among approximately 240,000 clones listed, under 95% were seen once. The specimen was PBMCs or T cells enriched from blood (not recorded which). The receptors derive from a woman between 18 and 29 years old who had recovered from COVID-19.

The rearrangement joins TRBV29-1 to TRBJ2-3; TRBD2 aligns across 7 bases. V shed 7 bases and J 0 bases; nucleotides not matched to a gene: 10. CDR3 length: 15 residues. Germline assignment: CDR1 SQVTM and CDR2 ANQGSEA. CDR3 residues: CSAGTTESSTDTQYF. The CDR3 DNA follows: TGCAGCGCCGGGACTACCGAATCTAGCACAGATACGCAGTATTTT.

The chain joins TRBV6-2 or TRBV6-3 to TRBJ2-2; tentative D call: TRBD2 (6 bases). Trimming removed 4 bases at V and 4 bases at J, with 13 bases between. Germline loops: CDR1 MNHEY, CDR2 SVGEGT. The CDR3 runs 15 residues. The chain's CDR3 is CASSFGRPATGELFF. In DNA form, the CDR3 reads TGTGCCAGCAGTTTTGGGAGGCCGGCCACCGGGGAGCTGTTTTTT.

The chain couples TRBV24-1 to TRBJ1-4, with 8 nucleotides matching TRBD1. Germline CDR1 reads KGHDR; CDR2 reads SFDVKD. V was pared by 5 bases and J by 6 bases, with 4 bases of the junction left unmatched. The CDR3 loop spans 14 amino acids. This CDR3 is CATSGGQVDEKLFF. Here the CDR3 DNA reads TGTGCCACCAGTGGGGGACAGGTCGATGAAAAACTGTTTTTT.

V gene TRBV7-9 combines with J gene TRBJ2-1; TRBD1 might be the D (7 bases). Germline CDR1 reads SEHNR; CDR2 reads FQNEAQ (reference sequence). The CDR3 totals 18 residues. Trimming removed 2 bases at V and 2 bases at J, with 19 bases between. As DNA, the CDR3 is TGTGCCAGCAGCTTACAAACAGGGGACTTCCTAACCTACAATGAGCAGTTCTTC. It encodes CASSLQTGDFLTYNEQFF.

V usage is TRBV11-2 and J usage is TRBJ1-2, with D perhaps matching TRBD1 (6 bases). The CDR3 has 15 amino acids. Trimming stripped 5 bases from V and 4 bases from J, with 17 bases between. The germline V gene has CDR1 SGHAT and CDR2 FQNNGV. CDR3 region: CASSTPGGHGYGYTF. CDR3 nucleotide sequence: TGTGCCAGCAGCACCCCCGGGGGGCACGGCTATGGCTACACCTTC.

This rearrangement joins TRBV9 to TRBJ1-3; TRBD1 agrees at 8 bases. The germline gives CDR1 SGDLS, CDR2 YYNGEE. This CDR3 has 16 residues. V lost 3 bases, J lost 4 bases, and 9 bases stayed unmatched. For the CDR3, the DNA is TGTGCCAGCAGCGAGACGGACAGGGCTGGAGGAAACACCATATATTTT. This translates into CASSETDRAGGNTIYF.

The CDR3: CASRRDSLKETQYF. The CDR3 nucleotides are TGTGCCAGCAGAAGGGACTCCTTAAAAGAGACCCAGTACTTC. The chain combines TRBV6-5 with TRBJ2-5, with D possibly TRBD2 on 6 matching bases. CDR1 is MNHEY and CDR2 is SVGAGI in the germline V gene. The CDR3 runs 14 residues. V was trimmed by 6 bases and J by 3 bases, leaving 14 bases between them.

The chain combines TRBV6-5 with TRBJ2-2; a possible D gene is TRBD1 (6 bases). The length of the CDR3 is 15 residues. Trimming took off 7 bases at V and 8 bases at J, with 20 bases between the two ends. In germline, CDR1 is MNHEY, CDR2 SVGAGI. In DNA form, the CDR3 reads TGTGCCAGCAAACAGGGCGTTTGGAATGCTGGGGAGCTGTTTTTT. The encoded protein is CASKQGVWNAGELFF.

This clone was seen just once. CDR3 sequence reads: CASSRAGEQYF. In DNA form, the CDR3 reads TGTGCCAGCAGTCGGGCGGGCGAGCAGTACTTC. The rearrangement joins TRBV6-5 to TRBJ2-7; D is perhaps TRBD2 (5 bases). Germline CDR1 reads MNHEY; CDR2 reads SVGAGI. The CDR3 is 11 amino acids. Deletions cut 5 bases from V and 6 bases from J, with 8 bases between.

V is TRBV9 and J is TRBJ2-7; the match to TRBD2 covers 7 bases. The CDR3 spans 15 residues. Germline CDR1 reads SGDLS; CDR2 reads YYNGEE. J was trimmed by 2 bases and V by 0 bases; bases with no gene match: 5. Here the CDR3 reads CASSVGGGPAYEQYF. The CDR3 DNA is TGTGCCAGCAGCGTAGGGGGAGGGCCCGCCTACGAGCAGTACTTC. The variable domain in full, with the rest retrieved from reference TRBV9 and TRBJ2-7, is DSGVTQTPKHLITATGQRVTLRCSPRSGDLSVYWYQQSLDQGLQFLIQYYNGEERAKGNILERFSAQQFPDLHSELNLSSLELGDSALYFCASSVGGGPAYEQYFGPGTRLTVT.

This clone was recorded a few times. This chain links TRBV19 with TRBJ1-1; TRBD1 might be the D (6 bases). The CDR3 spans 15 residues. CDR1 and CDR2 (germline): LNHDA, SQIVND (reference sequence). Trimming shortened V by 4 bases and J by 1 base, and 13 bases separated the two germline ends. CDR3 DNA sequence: TGTGCCAGTAGTACCGGACAGTGGTCGAACACTGAAGCTTTCTTT. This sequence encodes CASSTGQWSNTEAFF. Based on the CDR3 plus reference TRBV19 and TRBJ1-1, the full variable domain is DGGITQSPKYLFRKEGQNVTLSCEQNLNHDAMYWYRQDPGQGLRLIYYSQIVNDFQKGDIAEGYSVSREKKESFPLTVTSAQKNPTAFYLCASSTGQWSNTEAFFGQGTRLTVV.

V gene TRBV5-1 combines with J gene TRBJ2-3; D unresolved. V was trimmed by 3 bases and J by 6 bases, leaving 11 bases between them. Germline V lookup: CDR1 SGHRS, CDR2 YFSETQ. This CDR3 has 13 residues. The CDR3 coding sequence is TGCGCCAGCAGCTCTGGTACGGAGGATACGCAGTATTTT. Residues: CASSSGTEDTQYF.

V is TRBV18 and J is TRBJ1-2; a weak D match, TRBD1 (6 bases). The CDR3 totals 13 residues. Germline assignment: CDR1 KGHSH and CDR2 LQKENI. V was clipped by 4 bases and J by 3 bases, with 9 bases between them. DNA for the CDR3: TGTGCCAGCTCACTTTACAGGGACTATGGCTACACCTTC. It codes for CASSLYRDYGYTF.

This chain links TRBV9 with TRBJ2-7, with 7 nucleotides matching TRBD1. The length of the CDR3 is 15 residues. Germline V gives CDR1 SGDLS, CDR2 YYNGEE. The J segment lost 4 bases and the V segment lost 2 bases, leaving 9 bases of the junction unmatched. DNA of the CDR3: TGTGCCAGCAGCGTTGGGACAGCTACCCCATACGAGCAGTACTTC. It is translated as CASSVGTATPYEQYF.

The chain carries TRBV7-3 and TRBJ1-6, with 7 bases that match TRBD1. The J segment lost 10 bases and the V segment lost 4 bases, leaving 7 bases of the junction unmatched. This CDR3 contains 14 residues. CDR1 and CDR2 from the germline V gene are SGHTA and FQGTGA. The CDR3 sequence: CASSYGTVKSPLHF. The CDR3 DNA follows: TGTGCCAGCAGCTACGGGACAGTAAAATCACCCCTCCACTTT.

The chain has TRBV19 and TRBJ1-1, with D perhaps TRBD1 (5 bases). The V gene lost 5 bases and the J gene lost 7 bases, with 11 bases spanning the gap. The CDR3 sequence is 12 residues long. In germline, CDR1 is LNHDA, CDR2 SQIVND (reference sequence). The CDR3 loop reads CASSPPGGEAFF. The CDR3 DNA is TGTGCCAGTAGTCCGCCGGGGGGTGAAGCTTTCTTT.

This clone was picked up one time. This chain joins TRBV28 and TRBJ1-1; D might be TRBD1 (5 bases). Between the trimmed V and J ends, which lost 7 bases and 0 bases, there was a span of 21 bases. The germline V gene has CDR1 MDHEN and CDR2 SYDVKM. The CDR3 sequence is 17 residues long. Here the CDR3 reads CASTMVGRGLMNTEAFF. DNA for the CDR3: TGTGCCAGCACCATGGTTGGGAGGGGTTTGATGAACACTGAAGCTTTCTTT.

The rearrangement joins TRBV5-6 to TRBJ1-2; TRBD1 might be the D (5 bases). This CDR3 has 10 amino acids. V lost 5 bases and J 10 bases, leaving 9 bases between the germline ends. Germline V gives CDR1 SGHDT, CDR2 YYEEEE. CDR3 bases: TGTGCCAGCAGTCAGGGCTACTACACCTTC. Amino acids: CASSQGYYTF.

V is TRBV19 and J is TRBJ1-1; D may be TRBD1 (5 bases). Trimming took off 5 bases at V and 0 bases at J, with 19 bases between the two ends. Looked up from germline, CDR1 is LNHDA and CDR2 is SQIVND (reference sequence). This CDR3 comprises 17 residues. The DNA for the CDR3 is TGTGCCAGTAGTGAAGCCTACCGTCAGGGCATGAACACTGAAGCTTTCTTT. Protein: CASSEAYRQGMNTEAFF.

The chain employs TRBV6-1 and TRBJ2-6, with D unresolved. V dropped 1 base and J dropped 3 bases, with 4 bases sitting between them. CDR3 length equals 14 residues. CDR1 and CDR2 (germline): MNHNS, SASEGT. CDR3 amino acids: CASSEGDGANVLTF. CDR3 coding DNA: TGTGCCAGCAGTGAAGGAGATGGGGCCAACGTCCTGACTTTC.

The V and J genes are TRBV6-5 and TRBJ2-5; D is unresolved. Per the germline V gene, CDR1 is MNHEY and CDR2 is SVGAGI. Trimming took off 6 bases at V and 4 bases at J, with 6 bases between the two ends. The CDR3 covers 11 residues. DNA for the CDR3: TGTGCCAGCAGCACTGGAGAGACCCAGTACTTC. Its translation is CASSTGETQYF.

Here the CDR3 reads CASSITGAVYNEQFF. The CDR3 DNA sequence: TGCGCCAGCAGCATCACAGGGGCAGTCTACAATGAGCAGTTCTTC. The chain employs TRBV5-1 and TRBJ2-1, with 7 positions matching TRBD1. The CDR3 sequence is 15 residues long. Germline lookup yields CDR1 SGHRS and CDR2 YFSETQ. V lost 4 bases to trimming and J lost 3 bases; unmatched junction nucleotides: 7. The full variable domain, its missing parts supplied by reference TRBV5-1 and TRBJ2-1, is KAGVTQTPRYLIKTRGQQVTLSCSPISGHRSVSWYQQTPGQGLQFLFEYFSETQRNKGNFPGRFSGRQFSNSRSEMNVSTLELGDSALYLCASSITGAVYNEQFFGPGTRLTVL.